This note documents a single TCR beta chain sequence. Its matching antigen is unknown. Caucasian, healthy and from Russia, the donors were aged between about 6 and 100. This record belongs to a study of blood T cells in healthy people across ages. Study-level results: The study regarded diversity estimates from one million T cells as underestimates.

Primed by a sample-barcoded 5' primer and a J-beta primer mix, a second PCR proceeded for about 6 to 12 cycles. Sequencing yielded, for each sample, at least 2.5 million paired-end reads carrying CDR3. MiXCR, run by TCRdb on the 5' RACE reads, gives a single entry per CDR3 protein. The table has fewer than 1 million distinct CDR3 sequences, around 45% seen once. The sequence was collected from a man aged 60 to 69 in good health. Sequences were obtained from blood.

The CDR3 reads CSARGLAGGPPDTQYF. The CDR3, as DNA: TGCAGTGCTAGGGGATTAGCGGGGGGGCCTCCAGATACGCAGTATTTT. This chain connects TRBV20-1 to TRBJ2-3, with 11 bases identical to TRBD2. The CDR3 covers 16 residues. CDR1 and CDR2 (germline): DFQATT, SNEGSKA (reference sequence). V trimming: 3 bases; J trimming: 4 bases; junction bases outside the gene matches: 9.